The clone carrying this T cell receptor beta chain was recorded once. Its specificity is unknown. This record comes from a study of cytomegalovirus exposure and HLA in healthy donors. The overall study: For the approximately 420 genotyped donors, roughly 80% fell within the Caucasian-associated ancestry cluster. General study points: The investigators catalogued some 160 TCR beta chains as cytomegalovirus-associated.

Germline CDR1 reads SGHDN; CDR2 reads FVKESK. CDR3 length: 15 residues. The V end lost 0 bases, the J end lost 5 bases, and 13 bases lay between the germline ends. PCR primers comprised 60 Vbeta and 13 Jbeta primers. Some clones are missing from TCRdb's copy, which holds only in-frame ones; the method was immunoSEQ multiplex PCR. The sample contains roughly 100,000 clones, around 77% of which appear only once. Sequenced input: PBMCs. The clonotype comes from a woman in her sixties in good health and CMV-seropositive. This chain connects TRBV14 to TRBJ2-5, with no clear D. CDR3 amino acids: CASSQDLGRSETQYF. Written as DNA, the CDR3 is TGTGCCAGCAGCCAAGATCTCGGTCGATCGGAGACCCAGTACTTC.